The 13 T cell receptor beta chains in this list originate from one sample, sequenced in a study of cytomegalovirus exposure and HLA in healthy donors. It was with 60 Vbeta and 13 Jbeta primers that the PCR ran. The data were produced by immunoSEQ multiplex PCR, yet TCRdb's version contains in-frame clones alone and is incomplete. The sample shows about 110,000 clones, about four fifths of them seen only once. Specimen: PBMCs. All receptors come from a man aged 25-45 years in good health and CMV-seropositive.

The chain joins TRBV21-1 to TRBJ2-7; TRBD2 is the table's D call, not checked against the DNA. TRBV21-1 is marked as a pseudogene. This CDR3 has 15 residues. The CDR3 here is CASSKAQRGVYEQYF. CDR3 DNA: TGTGCCAGCAGCAAAGCCCAGCGGGGGGTCTACGAGCAGTACTTC.

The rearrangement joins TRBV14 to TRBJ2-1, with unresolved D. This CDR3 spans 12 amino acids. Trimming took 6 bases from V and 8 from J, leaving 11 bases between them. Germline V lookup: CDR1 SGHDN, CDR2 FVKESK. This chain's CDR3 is CASSAGWYEQFF. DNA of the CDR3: TGTGCCAGCAGTGCCGGGTGGTATGAGCAGTTCTTC.

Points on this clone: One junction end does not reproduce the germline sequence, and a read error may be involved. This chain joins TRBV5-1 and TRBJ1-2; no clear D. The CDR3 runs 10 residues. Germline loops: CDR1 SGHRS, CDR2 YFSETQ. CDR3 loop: CASLADRLDF. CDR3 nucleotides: TGCGCCAGCCTAGCGGACCGCCTCGACTTC.

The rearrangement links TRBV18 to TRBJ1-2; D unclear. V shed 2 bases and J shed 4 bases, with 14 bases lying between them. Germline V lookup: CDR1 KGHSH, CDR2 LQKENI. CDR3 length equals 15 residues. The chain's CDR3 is CASSPEAEPLYGYTF. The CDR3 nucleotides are TGTGCCAGCTCACCAGAGGCGGAGCCACTCTATGGCTACACCTTC.

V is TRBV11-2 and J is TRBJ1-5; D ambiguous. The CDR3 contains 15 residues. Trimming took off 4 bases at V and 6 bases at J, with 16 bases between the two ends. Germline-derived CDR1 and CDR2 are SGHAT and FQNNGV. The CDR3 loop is CASSSGAGVLQPQHF. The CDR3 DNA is TGTGCCAGCAGCTCAGGCGCCGGGGTTCTTCAGCCCCAGCATTTT.

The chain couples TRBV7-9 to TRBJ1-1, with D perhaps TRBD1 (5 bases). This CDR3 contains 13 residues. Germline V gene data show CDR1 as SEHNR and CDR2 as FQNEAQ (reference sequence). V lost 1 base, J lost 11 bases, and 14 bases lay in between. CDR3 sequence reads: CASSLGRDRWAFF. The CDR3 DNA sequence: TGTGCCAGCAGCTTAGGCAGGGATAGGTGGGCTTTCTTT. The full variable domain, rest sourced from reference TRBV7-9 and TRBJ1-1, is DTGVSQNPRHKITKRGQNVTFRCDPISEHNRLYWYRQTLGQGPEFLTYFQNEAQLEKSRLLSDRFSAERPKGSFSTLEIQRTEQGDSAMYLCASSLGRDRWAFFGQGTRLTVV.

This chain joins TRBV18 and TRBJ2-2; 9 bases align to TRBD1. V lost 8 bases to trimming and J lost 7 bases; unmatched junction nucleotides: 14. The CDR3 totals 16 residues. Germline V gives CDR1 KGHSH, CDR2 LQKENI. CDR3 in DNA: TGTGCCAGCGGGCTGAGGACAGGGGTGATCGGCGGGGAGCTGTTTTTT. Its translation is CASGLRTGVIGGELFF.

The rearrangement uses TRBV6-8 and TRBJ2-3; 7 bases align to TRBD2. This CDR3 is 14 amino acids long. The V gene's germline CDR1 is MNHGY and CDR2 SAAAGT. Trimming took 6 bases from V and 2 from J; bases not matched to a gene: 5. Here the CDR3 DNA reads TGTGCCAGCAGCCACGGGGGGTTCACAGATACGCAGTATTTT. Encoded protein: CASSHGGFTDTQYF.

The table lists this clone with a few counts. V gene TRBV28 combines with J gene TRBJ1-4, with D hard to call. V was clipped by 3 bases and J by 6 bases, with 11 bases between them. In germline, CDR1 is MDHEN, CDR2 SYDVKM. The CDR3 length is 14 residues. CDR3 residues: CASSLSSGYEKLFF. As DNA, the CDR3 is TGTGCCAGCAGTTTGTCATCGGGGTATGAAAAACTGTTTTTT.

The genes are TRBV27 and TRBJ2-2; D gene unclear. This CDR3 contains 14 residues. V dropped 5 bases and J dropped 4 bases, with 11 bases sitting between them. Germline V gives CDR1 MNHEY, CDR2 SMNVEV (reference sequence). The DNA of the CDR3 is TGTGCCAGCAGTCCTCTTGTCGGCACCGGGGAGCTGTTTTTT. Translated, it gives CASSPLVGTGELFF.

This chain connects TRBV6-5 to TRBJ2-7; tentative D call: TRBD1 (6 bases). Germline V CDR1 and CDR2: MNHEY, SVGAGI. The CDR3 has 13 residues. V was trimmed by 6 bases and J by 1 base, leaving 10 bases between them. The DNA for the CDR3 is TGTGCCAGCAGAGCGACAGGTTCCTACGAGCAGTACTTC. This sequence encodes CASRATGSYEQYF.

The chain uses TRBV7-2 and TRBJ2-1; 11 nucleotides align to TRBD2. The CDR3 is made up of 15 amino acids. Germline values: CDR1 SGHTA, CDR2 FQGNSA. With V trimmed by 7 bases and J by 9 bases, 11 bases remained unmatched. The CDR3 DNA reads TGTGCCAGCAACCTTTTTAGCGGGGGGGCAGGTGAGCAGTTCTTC. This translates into CASNLFSGGAGEQFF.

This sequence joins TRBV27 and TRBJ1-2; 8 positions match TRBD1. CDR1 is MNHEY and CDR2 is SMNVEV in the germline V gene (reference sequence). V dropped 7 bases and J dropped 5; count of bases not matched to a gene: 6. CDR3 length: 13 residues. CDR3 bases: TGTGCCAGCACGACAGGGGTGGGGTATGGCTACACCTTC. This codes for CASTTGVGYGYTF.